This T cell receptor beta chain was recovered during a study of T cell responses to AZD1222 COVID-19 vaccine. Study-wide findings and caveats: All repertoire sampling was performed exclusively after the peak T cell response. White British people made up most donors, females outnumbered males, and clonal diversity was possibly underestimated. Mapped onto spike, vaccine-associated CD4 TCRs spanned it and were dominant at 160-218 and 743-854. The reported proportion of spike-specific TCRs targeting unmutated variant regions was nearly half.

As concerns this clone: As yet, its antigen is unknown.

The CDR3 has 14 amino acids. Per the germline V gene, CDR1 is MNHNY and CDR2 is SVGAGI (reference sequence). V gave up 6 bases and J gave up 0 bases; unmatched junction bases: 3. Libraries were prepared by immunoSEQ multiplex PCR; TCRdb keeps only in-frame clonotypes and omits some of them. Of under 200,000 clones listed, 70% to 90% are singletons. Here the sequenced sample was peripheral blood, taken 28 days after the second AZD1222 dose. The chain recombines TRBV6-6 with TRBJ2-7; 9 positions match TRBD1. The clonotype comes from an adult who received the AZD1222 COVID-19 vaccine. CDR3 in DNA: TGTGCCAGCAGGACAGGGGGTGGCTCCTACGAGCAGTACTTC. Protein sequence: CASRTGGGSYEQYF.